This T cell receptor beta chain was obtained from a study of T cell responses to AZD1222 COVID-19 vaccine. Libraries were prepared by immunoSEQ multiplex PCR; TCRdb keeps only in-frame clonotypes and omits some of them. The sample consists of approximately 190,000 clones, 85% to 95% of them appearing once. The CDR3 is 15 residues long. CDR1 and CDR2 from the germline V gene are MDHEN and SYDVKM. Trimming stripped 2 bases from V and 8 bases from J, with 15 bases between. Study-wide points: Females outnumbered males among donors, who were mostly white British; clonal diversity was possibly underestimated. The breadth and depth of Spike-specific TCRs increased once two AZD1222 doses had been given. Sampling captured repertoires only after the peak T cell response. Targets within unmutated variant regions were reportedly found for nearly half of spike-specific TCRs.

About this clone: Its antigen is still unknown.

This TCR was recovered from an adult in good health. This chain connects TRBV28 to TRBJ1-4, with unresolved D. Sequencing used peripheral blood, obtained on day 0 of AZD1222 vaccination. DNA of the CDR3: TGTGCCAGCAGTTTACGGGTGGGCTTAGGAGAAAAACTGTTTTTT. Translating it yields CASSLRVGLGEKLFF. The whole variable domain, remainder taken from reference TRBV28 and TRBJ1-4, is DVKVTQSSRYLVKRTGEKVFLECVQDMDHENMFWYRQDPGLGLRLIYFSYDVKMKEKGDIPEGYSVSREKKERFSLILESASTNQTSMYLCASSLRVGLGEKLFFGSGTQLSVL.